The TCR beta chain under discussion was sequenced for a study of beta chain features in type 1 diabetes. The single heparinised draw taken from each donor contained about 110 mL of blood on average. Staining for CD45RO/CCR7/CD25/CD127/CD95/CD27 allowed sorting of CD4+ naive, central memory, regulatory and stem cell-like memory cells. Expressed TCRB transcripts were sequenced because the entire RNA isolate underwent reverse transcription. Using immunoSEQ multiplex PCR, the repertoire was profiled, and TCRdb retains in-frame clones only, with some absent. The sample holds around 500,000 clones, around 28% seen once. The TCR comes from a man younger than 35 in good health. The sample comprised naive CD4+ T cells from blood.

Here the CDR3 reads CASSQDQGRGYTF. Written as DNA, the CDR3 is TGTGCCAGCAGCCAAGACCAGGGACGCGGCTACACCTTC. This sequence joins TRBV14 and TRBJ1-2; TRBD1 might be the D (5 bases). The ends were cut back, 0 bases at V and 8 bases at J, with 10 bases in the middle. CDR1 is SGHDN and CDR2 is FVKESK in the germline V gene. The CDR3 covers 13 residues.